The 26 T cell receptor beta chains reported below all come from one sample, sequenced in a study of Ad26.COV2.S vaccination and SARS-CoV-2 variants. The treatment is: some 20 received Ad26.COV2.S at low or high dose, single or two shots; roughly five received placebo; per-sample allocation not given. All samples were drawn on day 63, counting from the first vaccine or placebo injection. Some clones are missing from TCRdb's copy, which holds only in-frame ones; the method was immunoSEQ multiplex PCR. The data show more than 300,000 clones, approximately 86% seen once. The source was peripheral blood, collected in a trial of Ad26.COV2.S vaccine versus placebo. These receptors originate from a person between 18 and 60 years old who received the Ad26.COV2.S COVID-19 vaccine or a placebo.

This clone was counted a single time. The rearrangement links TRBV11-2 to TRBJ1-4; no clear D gene. Trimming removed 3 bases at V and 5 bases at J, with 16 bases between. This CDR3 comprises 16 residues. CDR1 SGHAT and CDR2 FQNNGV come from the germline V gene. This CDR3 is CASSFSMVIGNEKLFF. In DNA form, the CDR3 reads TGTGCCAGCAGCTTCTCAATGGTGATCGGGAATGAAAAACTGTTTTTT.

The chain uses TRBV5-8 and TRBJ1-1; weak D call: TRBD1 (6 bases). The CDR3 is made up of 13 amino acids. V was shortened by 3 bases and J by 4 bases, with 10 bases between the two germline ends. CDR1 SGHTS and CDR2 YDEGEE come from the germline V gene. In DNA form, the CDR3 reads TGTGCCAGCAGCTGGGGGCAGCTCACTGAAGCTTTCTTT. Translating it yields CASSWGQLTEAFF.

The chain links TRBV18 to TRBJ1-5; D perhaps matches TRBD1 (5 bases). The CDR3 extends over 15 amino acids. V was pared by 5 bases and J by 6 bases, with 17 bases between. Germline loops: CDR1 KGHSH, CDR2 LQKENI. CDR3 protein: CASSNGRAGAQPQHF. CDR3 DNA: TGTGCCAGCTCAAACGGCAGGGCAGGCGCTCAGCCCCAGCATTTT.

This sequence joins TRBV9 and TRBJ2-1; perhaps TRBD2 as D (6 bases). Trimming pared 2 bases from V and 3 bases from J, leaving 12 bases between. Germline CDR1 reads SGDLS; CDR2 reads YYNGEE. This CDR3 is built from 15 residues. CDR3 nucleotide sequence: TGTGCCAGCAGCGTCCGGGACTGGATCTACAATGAGCAGTTCTTC. Translation gives CASSVRDWIYNEQFF.

The V and J genes are TRBV4-3 and TRBJ2-1, with D perhaps matching TRBD2 (6 bases). The CDR3 totals 13 residues. The ends were cut back, 4 bases at V and 7 bases at J, with 11 bases in the middle. CDR1 and CDR2 from the germline V gene are LGHNA and YSLEER. In DNA form, the CDR3 reads TGCGCCAGCAGCCGGGACTCCGAAAATGAGCAGTTCTTC. Protein product: CASSRDSENEQFF.

This clone has just a few counts. This CDR3 reads CASSVTEAGGNTGELFF. The CDR3 bases are TGTGCCAGCAGCGTTACGGAAGCAGGGGGGAACACCGGGGAGCTGTTTTTT. This rearrangement joins TRBV7-2 to TRBJ2-2; 7 bases fit TRBD1. The CDR3 sequence is 17 residues long. Germline V gene lookup returns CDR1 SGHTA and CDR2 FQGNSA. With 5 bases clipped from V and 1 base from J, the junction kept 10 bases outside the gene matches.

This sequence joins TRBV3-1 (or the pseudogene TRBV3-2) and TRBJ2-7; possible D gene TRBD2, 6 bases. Germline lookup yields CDR1 LGHDT and CDR2 YNNKEL (reference sequence). The CDR3 length is 19 residues. V lost 2 bases and J 9 bases, leaving 32 bases between the germline ends. CDR3 nucleotides: TGTGCCAGCAGCCAAATCGGTTGGCGGGGATCAACCTCCACCCGCGGGCAGTACTTC. Translating it yields CASSQIGWRGSTSTRGQYF.

The chain is built from TRBV3-1 (or the pseudogene TRBV3-2) and TRBJ1-1; tentatively, D is TRBD1 (6 bases). V was clipped by 8 bases and J by 1 base, with 17 bases between them. CDR1 is LGHDT and CDR2 is YNNKEL in the germline V gene (reference sequence). The CDR3 is 15 residues long. The CDR3 coding sequence is TGTGCCAGCCGCTCAATGGGGGGGCGGAACACTGAAGCTTTCTTT. This sequence encodes CASRSMGGRNTEAFF.

The rearrangement joins TRBV5-1 to TRBJ2-3, with TRBD2 identical over 9 bases. V trimming: 7 bases; J trimming: 2 bases; junction bases outside the gene matches: 8. This CDR3 spans 15 amino acids. Germline V lookup: CDR1 SGHRS, CDR2 YFSETQ. CDR3 loop: CASGLGTSTTDTQYF. CDR3 sequence (DNA): TGCGCCAGCGGACTCGGGACTAGCACCACAGATACGCAGTATTTT.

CDR3 residues: CASSQDGRAPSV. Here the CDR3 DNA reads TGCGCCAGCAGCCAAGATGGGAGGGCTCCCTCGGTC. V is TRBV4-3 and J is TRBJ2-7, with 7 bases lining up with TRBD2. The CDR3 runs to 12 residues. Looked up from germline, CDR1 is LGHNA and CDR2 is YSLEER.

Details on this clone: Other DNA sequences in the same sample also yield this CDR3. The chain couples TRBV6-2 or TRBV6-3 to TRBJ2-1; 7 bases agree with TRBD2. The CDR3 runs 19 residues. Germline V gene data show CDR1 as MNHEY and CDR2 as SVGEGT. Trimming removed 0 bases from V and 3 bases from J; junction bases left unmatched: 14. The CDR3 loop reads CASSYSILAGVRFYNEQFF. CDR3 nucleotide sequence: TGTGCCAGCAGTTACTCAATCCTGGCGGGGGTCCGATTCTACAATGAGCAGTTCTTC.

This chain connects TRBV5-4 to TRBJ1-1, with a tentative D call TRBD1 (6 bases). The germline CDR1 and CDR2 sequences are SGHNT and YYREEE (reference sequence). The CDR3 length is 18 residues. V was pared by 4 bases and J by 2 bases, with 24 bases between. CDR3 DNA sequence: TGTGCCAGCAGCCCGGGGGGCAGCCGAAGATGGAGCAACACTGAAGCTTTCTTT. Amino acid sequence: CASSPGGSRRWSNTEAFF.

The J gene is TRBJ2-6, the V gene TRBV28; D might be TRBD1 (6 bases). This CDR3 has 16 residues. Trimming shortened V by 6 bases and J by 0 bases, and 12 bases separated the two germline ends. The V gene's germline CDR1 is MDHEN and CDR2 SYDVKM. This CDR3 is CASRATGFSGANVLTF. The CDR3 DNA reads TGTGCCAGCAGGGCGACAGGCTTCTCTGGGGCCAACGTCCTGACTTTC.

There are a few counts of this clone. V usage is TRBV20-1 and J usage is TRBJ2-5; no definite D call. V was trimmed by 5 bases and J by 5 bases, leaving 9 bases between them. This CDR3 is built from 11 residues. CDR1 is DFQATT and CDR2 is SNEGSKA in the germline V gene (reference sequence). The CDR3 is CSAPPRETQYF. The DNA for the CDR3 is TGCAGTGCTCCTCCCAGGGAGACCCAGTACTTC.

In nucleotides, the CDR3 is TGTGCCAGCAGCTTAGGGGGCTCTAAAAACAATGAGCAGTTCTTC. Translation gives CASSLGGSKNNEQFF. The V call is TRBV13, the J call TRBJ2-1; D is undetermined. The CDR3 totals 15 residues. Germline V gene sequence: CDR1 PRHDT, CDR2 FYEKMQ (reference sequence). The V end was cut by 0 bases, the J end by 5 bases, with 11 bases between.

The V gene is TRBV6-5, the J gene TRBJ1-1; maybe TRBD1 (6 bases). V was trimmed by 4 bases and J by 1 base, leaving 10 bases between them. The CDR3 is made up of 14 amino acids. Germline-derived CDR1 and CDR2 are MNHEY and SVGAGI. The CDR3 region has the DNA TGTGCCAGCAGTTTAACAGGGAGGAACACTGAAGCTTTCTTT. The encoded protein is CASSLTGRNTEAFF.

The CDR3 bases are TGTGCCAGCAGTGGGGAGGGGGCGAGACCTGGTGGCTACACCTTC. The encoded protein is CASSGEGARPGGYTF. This rearrangement joins TRBV2 to TRBJ1-2; 7 nucleotides agree with TRBD1. The CDR3 has 15 residues. After removal of 4 bases from V and 7 bases from J, the junction contained 12 bases not matched to a gene. Germline loops: CDR1 SNHLY, CDR2 FYNNEI.

CDR3 sequence (DNA): TGTGCCAGCAGCCAAGAAGGAAGGCAGTACTTC. Its translation: CASSQEGRQYF. This chain uses TRBV14 with TRBJ2-7; D uncertain. CDR3 length equals 11 residues. V was cut by 0 bases and J by 9 bases, with 6 bases left in between. CDR1 SGHDN and CDR2 FVKESK come from the germline V gene.

The rearrangement links TRBV6-1 to TRBJ2-5, with D possibly being TRBD1 or TRBD2 (5 bases each). CDR3 length equals 14 residues. V shed 3 bases and J shed 3 bases, with 11 bases lying between them. Germline CDR1 is MNHNS and CDR2 is SASEGT. CDR3 sequence (DNA): TGTGCCAGCAGTGAGGGGACCGCCGAAGAGACCCAGTACTTC. Its protein product is CASSEGTAEETQYF.

In its sample, this clone was seen a few times. This rearrangement joins TRBV18 to TRBJ1-2; no clear D. Germline V gives CDR1 KGHSH, CDR2 LQKENI. V was shortened by 2 bases and J by 8 bases, with 12 bases between the two germline ends. This CDR3 comprises 13 residues. For the CDR3, the DNA is TGTGCCAGCTCACCAACCCAGACGGGAGGCTACACCTTC. It is translated as CASSPTQTGGYTF. Full variable domain (missing parts from reference TRBV18 and TRBJ1-2): NAGVMQNPRHLVRRRGQEARLRCSPMKGHSHVYWYRQLPEEGLKFMVYLQKENIIDESGMPKERFSAEFPKEGPSILRIQQVVRGDSAAYFCASSPTQTGGYTFGSGTRLTVV.

This sequence joins TRBV18 and TRBJ2-7; 7 nucleotides align to TRBD1. The CDR3 loop spans 13 amino acids. With V trimmed by 6 bases and J by 5 bases, 7 bases remained unmatched. Per germline, CDR1 KGHSH and CDR2 LQKENI. This CDR3 is CASSPTGENEQYF. The CDR3 DNA follows: TGTGCCAGCTCTCCCACAGGGGAGAACGAGCAGTACTTC. Complete variable domain (other parts from reference TRBV18 and TRBJ2-7): NAGVMQNPRHLVRRRGQEARLRCSPMKGHSHVYWYRQLPEEGLKFMVYLQKENIIDESGMPKERFSAEFPKEGPSILRIQQVVRGDSAAYFCASSPTGENEQYFGPGTRLTVT.

The chain couples TRBV19 to TRBJ1-1, with TRBD1 matching 7 bases. The V gene end was trimmed by 6 bases and the J gene end by 1 base; junction bases not matched to a gene: 5. This CDR3 region has 14 residues. Germline V gene sequence: CDR1 LNHDA, CDR2 SQIVND (reference sequence). The CDR3 region has the DNA TGTGCCAGTAGCTACTGGACAGGGAACACTGAAGCTTTCTTT. Residues: CASSYWTGNTEAFF. The full variable domain, in which reference TRBV19 and TRBJ1-1 provide the parts outside the CDR3, is DGGITQSPKYLFRKEGQNVTLSCEQNLNHDAMYWYRQDPGQGLRLIYYSQIVNDFQKGDIAEGYSVSREKKESFPLTVTSAQKNPTAFYLCASSYWTGNTEAFFGQGTRLTVV.

The rearrangement joins TRBV4-3 to TRBJ1-2, with D perhaps matching TRBD1 (5 bases). Trimming pared 0 bases from V and 6 bases from J, leaving 5 bases between. The CDR3 sequence is 12 residues long. CDR1 and CDR2 from the germline V gene are LGHNA and YSLEER. CDR3 residues: CASSQEGDGYTF. In DNA, the CDR3 is TGCGCCAGCAGCCAAGAGGGGGATGGCTACACCTTC.

Written as DNA, the CDR3 is TGTGCCAGTAGTATAGTCGGGGGGGCCCTGGAGACCCAGTACTTC. This translates into CASSIVGGALETQYF. This rearrangement joins TRBV19 to TRBJ2-5; 8 nucleotides align to TRBD2. Germline V gene sequence: CDR1 LNHDA, CDR2 SQIVND (reference sequence). CDR3 length: 15 residues. V was clipped by 1 base and J by 5 bases; unmatched bases: 6.

This sequence joins TRBV29-1 and TRBJ2-7, with D maybe TRBD2 (6 bases). Germline V gene data show CDR1 as SQVTM and CDR2 as ANQGSEA. The CDR3 is made up of 15 amino acids. V was clipped by 0 bases and J by 6 bases, with 18 bases between them. Here the CDR3 reads CSVEDPEGINGEQYF. The CDR3 DNA follows: TGCAGCGTTGAAGATCCGGAGGGTATTAATGGCGAGCAGTACTTC.

CDR3 nucleotides: TGTGCCAGCAGCGAAGGGGGCGGAGGTGAAAAACTGTTTTTT. Translating it yields CASSEGGGGEKLFF. The chain is built from TRBV7-2 and TRBJ1-4; TRBD1 agrees at 7 bases. CDR1 SGHTA and CDR2 FQGNSA come from the germline V gene. This CDR3 is 14 amino acids long. J lost 7 bases, V lost 5 bases, and 7 bases had no gene match.